The TCR beta chain under discussion was sequenced for a study of blood T cell repertoires in COVID-19. The repertoire was sequenced with immunoSEQ multiplex PCR; TCRdb's copy has only in-frame clones and lacks some. The repertoire consists of about 330,000 clones, with 70% to 90% occurring once and the leading ten covering over 9.5%. CDR1 is LNHDA and CDR2 is SQIVND in the germline V gene (reference sequence). This CDR3 is built from 17 residues. Trimming pared 7 bases from V and 3 bases from J, leaving 21 bases between. V usage is TRBV19 and J usage is TRBJ2-2; a possible D gene is TRBD2 (7 bases). The sequence was collected from a woman younger than 30 who had recovered from COVID-19. Source material: PBMCs or T cells enriched from blood (not recorded which). The CDR3 here is CASKRGERDYYTGELFF. In DNA, the CDR3 is TGTGCCAGTAAGAGGGGGGAGCGGGACTACTACACCGGGGAGCTGTTTTTT.